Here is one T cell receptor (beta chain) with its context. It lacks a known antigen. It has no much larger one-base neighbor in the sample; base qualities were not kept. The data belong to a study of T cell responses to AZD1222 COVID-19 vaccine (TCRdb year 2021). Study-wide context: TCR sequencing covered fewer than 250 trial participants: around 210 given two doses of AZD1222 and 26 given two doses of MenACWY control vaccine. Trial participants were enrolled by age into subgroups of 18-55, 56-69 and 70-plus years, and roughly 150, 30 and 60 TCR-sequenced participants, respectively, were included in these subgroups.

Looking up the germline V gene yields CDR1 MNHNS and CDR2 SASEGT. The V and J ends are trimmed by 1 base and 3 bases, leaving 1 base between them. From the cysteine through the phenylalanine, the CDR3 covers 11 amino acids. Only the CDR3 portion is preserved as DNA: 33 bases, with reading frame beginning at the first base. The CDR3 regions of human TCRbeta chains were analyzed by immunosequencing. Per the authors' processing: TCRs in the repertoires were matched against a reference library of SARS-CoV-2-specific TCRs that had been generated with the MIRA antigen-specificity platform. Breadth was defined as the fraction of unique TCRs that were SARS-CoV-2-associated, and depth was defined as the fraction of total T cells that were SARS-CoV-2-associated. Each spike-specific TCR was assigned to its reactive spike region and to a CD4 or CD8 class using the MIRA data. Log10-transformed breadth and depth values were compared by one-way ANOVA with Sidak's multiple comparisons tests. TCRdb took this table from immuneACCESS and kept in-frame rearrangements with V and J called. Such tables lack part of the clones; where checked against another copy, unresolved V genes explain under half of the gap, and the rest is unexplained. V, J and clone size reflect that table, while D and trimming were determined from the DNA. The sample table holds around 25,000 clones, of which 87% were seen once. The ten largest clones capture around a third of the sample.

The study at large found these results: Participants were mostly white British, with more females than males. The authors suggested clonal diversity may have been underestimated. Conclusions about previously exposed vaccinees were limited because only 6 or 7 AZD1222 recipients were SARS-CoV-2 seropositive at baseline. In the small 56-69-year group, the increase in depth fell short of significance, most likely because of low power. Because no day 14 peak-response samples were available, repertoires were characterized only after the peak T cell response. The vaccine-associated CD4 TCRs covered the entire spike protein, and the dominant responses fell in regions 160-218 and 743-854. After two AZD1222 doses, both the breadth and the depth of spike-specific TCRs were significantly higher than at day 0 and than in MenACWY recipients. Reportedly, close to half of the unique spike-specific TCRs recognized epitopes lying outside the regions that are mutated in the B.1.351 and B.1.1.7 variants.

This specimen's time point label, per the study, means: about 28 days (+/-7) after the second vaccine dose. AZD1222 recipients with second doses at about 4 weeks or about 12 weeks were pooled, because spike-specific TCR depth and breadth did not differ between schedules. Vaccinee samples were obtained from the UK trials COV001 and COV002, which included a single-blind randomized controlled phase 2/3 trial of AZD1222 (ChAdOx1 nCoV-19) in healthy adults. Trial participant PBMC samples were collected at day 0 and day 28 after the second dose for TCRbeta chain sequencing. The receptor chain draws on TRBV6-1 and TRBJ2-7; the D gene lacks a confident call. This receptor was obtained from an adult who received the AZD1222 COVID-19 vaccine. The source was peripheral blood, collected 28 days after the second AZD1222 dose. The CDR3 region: CASSEGYEQYF. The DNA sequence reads TGTGCCAGCAGTGAAGGCTACGAGCAGTACTTC.